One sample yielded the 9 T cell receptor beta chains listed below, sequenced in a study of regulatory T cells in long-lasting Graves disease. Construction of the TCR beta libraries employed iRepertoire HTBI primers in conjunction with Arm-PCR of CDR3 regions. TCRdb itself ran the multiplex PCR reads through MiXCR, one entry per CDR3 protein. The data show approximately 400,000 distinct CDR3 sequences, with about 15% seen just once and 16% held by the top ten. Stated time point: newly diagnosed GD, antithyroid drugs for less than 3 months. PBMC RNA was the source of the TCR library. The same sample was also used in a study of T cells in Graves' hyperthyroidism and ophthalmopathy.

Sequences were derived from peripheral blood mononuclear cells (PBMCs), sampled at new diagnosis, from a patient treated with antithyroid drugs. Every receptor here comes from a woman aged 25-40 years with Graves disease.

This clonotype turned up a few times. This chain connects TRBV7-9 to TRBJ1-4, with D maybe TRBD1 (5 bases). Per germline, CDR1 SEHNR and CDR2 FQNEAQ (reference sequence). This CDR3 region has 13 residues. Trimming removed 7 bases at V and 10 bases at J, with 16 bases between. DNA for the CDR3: TGTGCCAGCACTCCGGGGGGGATTGGAAAACTGTTTTTT. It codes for CASTPGGIGKLFF.

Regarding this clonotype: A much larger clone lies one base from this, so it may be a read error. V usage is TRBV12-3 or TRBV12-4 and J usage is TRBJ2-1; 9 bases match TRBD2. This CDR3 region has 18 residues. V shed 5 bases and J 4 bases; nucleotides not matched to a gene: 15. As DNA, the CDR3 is TGTGCCAGCAGTCTCCGGACTAGCGTGCCGACCTCTTACAATGAGCAGTTCTTC. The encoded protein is CASSLRTSVPTSYNEQFF.

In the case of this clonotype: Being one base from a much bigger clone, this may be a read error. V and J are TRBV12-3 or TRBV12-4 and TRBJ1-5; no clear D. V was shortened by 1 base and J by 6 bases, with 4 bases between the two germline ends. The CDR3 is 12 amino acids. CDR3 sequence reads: CASSLDGQPQHF. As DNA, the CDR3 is TGTGCCAGCAGTTTAGACGGTCAGCCCCAGCATTTT.

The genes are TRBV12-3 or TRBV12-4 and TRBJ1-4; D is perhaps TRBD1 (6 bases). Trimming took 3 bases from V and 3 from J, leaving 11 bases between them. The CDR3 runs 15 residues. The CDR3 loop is CASSFGGAANEKLFF. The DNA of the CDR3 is TGTGCCAGCAGTTTTGGGGGGGCAGCTAATGAAAAACTGTTTTTT.

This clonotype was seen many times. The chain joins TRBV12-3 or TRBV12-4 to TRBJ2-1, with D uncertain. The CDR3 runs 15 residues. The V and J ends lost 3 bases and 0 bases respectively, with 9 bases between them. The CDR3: CASSFGASSYNEQFF. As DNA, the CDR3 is TGTGCCAGCAGTTTCGGAGCGAGCTCCTACAATGAGCAGTTCTTC.

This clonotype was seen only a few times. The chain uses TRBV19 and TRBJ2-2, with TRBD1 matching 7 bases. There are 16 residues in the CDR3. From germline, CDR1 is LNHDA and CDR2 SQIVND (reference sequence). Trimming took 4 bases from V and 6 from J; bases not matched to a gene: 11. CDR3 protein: CASSTLTGTGSGELFF. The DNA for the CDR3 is TGTGCCAGTAGTACCCTGACAGGGACGGGATCCGGGGAGCTGTTTTTT.

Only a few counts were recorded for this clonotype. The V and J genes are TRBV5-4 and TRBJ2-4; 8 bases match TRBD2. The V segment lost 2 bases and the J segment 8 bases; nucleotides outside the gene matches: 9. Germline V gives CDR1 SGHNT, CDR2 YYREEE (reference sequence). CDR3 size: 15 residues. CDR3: CASSLAGAGKDIQYF. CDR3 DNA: TGTGCCAGCAGCTTAGCGGGAGCCGGAAAGGACATTCAGTACTTC.

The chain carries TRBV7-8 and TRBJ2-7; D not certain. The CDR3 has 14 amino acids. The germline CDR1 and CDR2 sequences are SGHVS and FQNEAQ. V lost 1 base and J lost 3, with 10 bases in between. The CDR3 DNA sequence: TGTGCCAGCAGCTTAGGATCCCAGAACTACGAGCAGTACTTC. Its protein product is CASSLGSQNYEQYF.

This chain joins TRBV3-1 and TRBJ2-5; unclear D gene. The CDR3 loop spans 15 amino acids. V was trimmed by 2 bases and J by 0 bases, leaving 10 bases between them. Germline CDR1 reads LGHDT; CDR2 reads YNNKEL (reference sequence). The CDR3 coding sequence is TGTGCCAGCAGCCAATTAGAACTCAACCAAGAGACCCAGTACTTC. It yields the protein CASSQLELNQETQYF.